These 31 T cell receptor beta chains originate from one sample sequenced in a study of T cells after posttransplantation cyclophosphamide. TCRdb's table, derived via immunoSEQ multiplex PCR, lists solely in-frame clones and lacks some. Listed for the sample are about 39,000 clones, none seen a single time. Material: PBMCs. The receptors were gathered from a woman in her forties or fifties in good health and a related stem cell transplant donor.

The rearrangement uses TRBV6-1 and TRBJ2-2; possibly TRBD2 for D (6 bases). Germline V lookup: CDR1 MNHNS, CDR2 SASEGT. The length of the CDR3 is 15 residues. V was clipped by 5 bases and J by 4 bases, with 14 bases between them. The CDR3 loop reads CASSRAGQGTGELFF. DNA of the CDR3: TGTGCCAGCAGTAGGGCGGGGCAGGGCACCGGGGAGCTGTTTTTT.

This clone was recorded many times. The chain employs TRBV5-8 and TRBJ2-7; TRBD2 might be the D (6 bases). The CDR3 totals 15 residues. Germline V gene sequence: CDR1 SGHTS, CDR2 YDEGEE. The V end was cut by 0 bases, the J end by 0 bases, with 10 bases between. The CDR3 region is CASSLAAGSSYEQYF. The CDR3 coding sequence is TGTGCCAGCAGCTTGGCCGCGGGGAGCTCCTACGAGCAGTACTTC.

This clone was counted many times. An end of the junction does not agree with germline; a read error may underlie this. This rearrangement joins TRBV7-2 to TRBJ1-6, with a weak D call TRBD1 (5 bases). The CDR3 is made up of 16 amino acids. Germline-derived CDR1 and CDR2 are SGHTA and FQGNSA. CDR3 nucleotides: TGTGCCAGCAACTTAGCCGCGGGACTTGTTAATTCACCCCTCCACTTT. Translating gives CASNLAAGLVNSPLHF.

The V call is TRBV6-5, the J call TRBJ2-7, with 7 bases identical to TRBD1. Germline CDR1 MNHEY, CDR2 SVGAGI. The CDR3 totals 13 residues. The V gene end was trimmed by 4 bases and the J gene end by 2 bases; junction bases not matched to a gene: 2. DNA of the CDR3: TGTGCCAGCAGTTTCGACAGGGCCTACGAGCAGTACTTC. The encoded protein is CASSFDRAYEQYF.

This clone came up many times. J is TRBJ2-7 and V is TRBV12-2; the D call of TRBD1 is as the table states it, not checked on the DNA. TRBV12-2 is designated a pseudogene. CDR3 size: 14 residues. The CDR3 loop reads CASRLWAPRGEQYF. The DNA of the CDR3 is TGTGCAAGTCGCTTATGGGCCCCCAGGGGCGAGCAGTACTTC.

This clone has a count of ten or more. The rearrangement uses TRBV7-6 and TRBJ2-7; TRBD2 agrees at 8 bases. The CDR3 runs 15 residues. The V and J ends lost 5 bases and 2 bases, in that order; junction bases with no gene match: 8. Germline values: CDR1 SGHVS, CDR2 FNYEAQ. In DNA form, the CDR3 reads TGTGCCAGCAGCCCCCAGCGGGGGTCAGCCTACGAGCAGTACTTC. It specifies CASSPQRGSAYEQYF.

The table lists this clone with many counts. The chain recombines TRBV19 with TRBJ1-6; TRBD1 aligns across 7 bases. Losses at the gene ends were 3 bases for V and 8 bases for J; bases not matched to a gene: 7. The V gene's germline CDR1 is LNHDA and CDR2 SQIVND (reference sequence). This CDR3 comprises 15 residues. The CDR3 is CASSIAGQTDSPLHF. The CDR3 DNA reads TGTGCCAGTAGTATCGCGGGACAGACGGATTCACCCCTCCACTTT.

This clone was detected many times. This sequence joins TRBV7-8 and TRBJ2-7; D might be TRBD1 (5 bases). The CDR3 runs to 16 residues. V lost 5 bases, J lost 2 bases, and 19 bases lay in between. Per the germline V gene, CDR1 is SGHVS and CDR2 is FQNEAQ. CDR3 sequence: CASSADSPTVPYEQYF. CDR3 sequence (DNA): TGTGCCAGCAGCGCCGACAGCCCGACAGTCCCCTACGAGCAGTACTTC. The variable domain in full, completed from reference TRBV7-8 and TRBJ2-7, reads GAGVSQSPRYKVAKRGQDVALRCDPISGHVSLFWYQQALGQGPEFLTYFQNEAQLDKSGLPSDRFFAERPEGSVSTLKIQRTQQEDSAVYLCASSADSPTVPYEQYFGPGTRLTVT.

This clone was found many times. CDR3 bases: TGTGCCAGCAGCCAGGTCTTGCGGGGGGGCATTGAGCAGTTCTTC. It specifies CASSQVLRGGIEQFF. V gene TRBV14 combines with J gene TRBJ2-1, with 9 nucleotides matching TRBD2. This CDR3 spans 15 amino acids. V was pared by 3 bases and J by 9 bases, with 9 bases of the junction left unmatched. The V gene's germline CDR1 is SGHDN and CDR2 FVKESK.

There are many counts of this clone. CDR3 sequence (DNA): TGCGCCAGCAGCACCCTCTCAGACTCCTACGAGCAGTACTTC. This translates into CASSTLSDSYEQYF. The chain employs TRBV4-3 and TRBJ2-7, with D unclear. The germline V gene has CDR1 LGHNA and CDR2 YSLEER. V was cut by 5 bases and J by 0 bases, with 11 bases left in between. The CDR3 totals 14 residues.

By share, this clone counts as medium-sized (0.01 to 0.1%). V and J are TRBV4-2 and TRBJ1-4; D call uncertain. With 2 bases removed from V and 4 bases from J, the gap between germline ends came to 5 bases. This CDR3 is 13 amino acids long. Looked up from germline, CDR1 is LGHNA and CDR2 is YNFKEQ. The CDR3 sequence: CASSQISNEKLFF. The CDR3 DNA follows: TGTGCCAGCAGCCAAATTAGTAATGAAAAACTGTTTTTT.

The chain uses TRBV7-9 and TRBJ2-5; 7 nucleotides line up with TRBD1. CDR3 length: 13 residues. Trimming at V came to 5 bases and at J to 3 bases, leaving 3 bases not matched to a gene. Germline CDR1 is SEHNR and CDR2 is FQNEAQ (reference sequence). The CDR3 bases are TGTGCCAGCAGCCTCACAGGGGAAGAGACCCAGTACTTC. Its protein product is CASSLTGEETQYF.

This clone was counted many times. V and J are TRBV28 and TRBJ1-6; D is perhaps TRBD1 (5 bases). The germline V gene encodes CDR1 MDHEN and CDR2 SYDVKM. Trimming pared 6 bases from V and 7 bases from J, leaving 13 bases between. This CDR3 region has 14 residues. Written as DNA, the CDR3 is TGTGCCAGCAGCTCAGGGTTCAAGAATTCACCCCTCCACTTT. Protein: CASSSGFKNSPLHF.

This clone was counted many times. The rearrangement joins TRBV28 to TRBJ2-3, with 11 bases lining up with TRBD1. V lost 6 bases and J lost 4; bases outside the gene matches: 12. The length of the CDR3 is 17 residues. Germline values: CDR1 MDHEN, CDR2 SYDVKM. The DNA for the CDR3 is TGTGCCAGCAGGTTCCCTGGACAGGGGGCGCGGGCAGATACGCAGTATTTT. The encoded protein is CASRFPGQGARADTQYF.

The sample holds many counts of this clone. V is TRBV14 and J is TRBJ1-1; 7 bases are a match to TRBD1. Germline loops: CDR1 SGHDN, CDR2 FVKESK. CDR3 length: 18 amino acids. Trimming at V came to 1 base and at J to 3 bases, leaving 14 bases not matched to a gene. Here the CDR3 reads CASSQARDSLWDDTEAFF. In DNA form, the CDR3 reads TGTGCCAGCAGCCAAGCCCGGGACAGCTTATGGGACGACACTGAAGCTTTCTTT.

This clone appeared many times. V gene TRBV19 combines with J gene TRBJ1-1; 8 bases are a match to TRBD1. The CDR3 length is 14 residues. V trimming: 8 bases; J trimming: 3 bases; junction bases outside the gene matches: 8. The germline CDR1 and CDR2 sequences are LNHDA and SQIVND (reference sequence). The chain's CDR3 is CASSDRGVDTEAFF. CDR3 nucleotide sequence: TGTGCCAGTTCTGACAGGGGTGTAGACACTGAAGCTTTCTTT. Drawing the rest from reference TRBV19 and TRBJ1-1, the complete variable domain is DGGITQSPKYLFRKEGQNVTLSCEQNLNHDAMYWYRQDPGQGLRLIYYSQIVNDFQKGDIAEGYSVSREKKESFPLTVTSAQKNPTAFYLCASSDRGVDTEAFFGQGTRLTVV.

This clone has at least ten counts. CDR3 DNA sequence: TGTGCCAGCAGCGACTACCTTAGCACAGATACGCAGTATTTT. Residues: CASSDYLSTDTQYF. The chain combines TRBV13 with TRBJ2-3; tentatively, D is TRBD2 (5 bases). Trimming left V 5 bases short and J 0 bases short, with 9 bases between. Germline-derived CDR1 and CDR2 are PRHDT and FYEKMQ (reference sequence). The CDR3 spans 14 residues.

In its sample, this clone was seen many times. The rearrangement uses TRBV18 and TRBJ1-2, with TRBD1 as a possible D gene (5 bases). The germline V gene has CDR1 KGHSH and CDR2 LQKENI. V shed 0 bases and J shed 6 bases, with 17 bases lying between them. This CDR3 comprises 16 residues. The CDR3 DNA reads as TGTGCCAGCTCACCACCAGACTCTTGGGGGGACGATGGCTACACCTTC. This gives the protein CASSPPDSWGDDGYTF.

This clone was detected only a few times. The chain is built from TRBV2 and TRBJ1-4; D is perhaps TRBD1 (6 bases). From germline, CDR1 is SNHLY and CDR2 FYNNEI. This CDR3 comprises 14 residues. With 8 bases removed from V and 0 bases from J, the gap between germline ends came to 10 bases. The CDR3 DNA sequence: TGTGCCAGCCACTGGACAGCAACTAATGAAAAACTGTTTTTT. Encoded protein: CASHWTATNEKLFF.

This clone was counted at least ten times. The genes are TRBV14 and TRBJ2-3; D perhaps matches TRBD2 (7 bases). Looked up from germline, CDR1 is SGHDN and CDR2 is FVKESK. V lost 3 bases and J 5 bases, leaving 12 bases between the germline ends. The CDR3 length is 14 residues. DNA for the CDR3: TGTGCCAGCAGCCATGGGGGGGCAAAAGATACGCAGTATTTT. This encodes CASSHGGAKDTQYF.

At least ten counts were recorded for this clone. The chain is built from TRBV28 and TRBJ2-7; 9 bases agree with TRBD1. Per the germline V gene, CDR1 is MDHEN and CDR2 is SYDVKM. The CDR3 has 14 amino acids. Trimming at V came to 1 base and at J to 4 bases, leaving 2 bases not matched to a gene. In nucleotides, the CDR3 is TGTGCCAGCAGTTTATACAGGGGGCGATACGAGCAGTACTTC. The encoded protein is CASSLYRGRYEQYF. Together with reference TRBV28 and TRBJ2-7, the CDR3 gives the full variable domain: DVKVTQSSRYLVKRTGEKVFLECVQDMDHENMFWYRQDPGLGLRLIYFSYDVKMKEKGDIPEGYSVSREKKERFSLILESASTNQTSMYLCASSLYRGRYEQYFGPGTRLTVT.

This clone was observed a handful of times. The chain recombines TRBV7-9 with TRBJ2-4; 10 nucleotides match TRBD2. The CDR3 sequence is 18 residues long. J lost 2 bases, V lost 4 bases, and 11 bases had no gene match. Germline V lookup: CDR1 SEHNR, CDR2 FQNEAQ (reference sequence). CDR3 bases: TGTGCCAGCAGCTCGGAGCGGGGGGGCTTCTCGACCAAAAACATTCAGTACTTC. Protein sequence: CASSSERGGFSTKNIQYF.

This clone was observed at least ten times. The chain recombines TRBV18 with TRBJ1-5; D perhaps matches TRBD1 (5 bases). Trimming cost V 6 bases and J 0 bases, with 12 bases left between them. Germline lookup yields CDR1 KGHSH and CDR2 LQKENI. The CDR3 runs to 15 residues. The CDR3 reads CASSLATVSNQPQHF. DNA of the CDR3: TGTGCCAGCTCCCTTGCGACAGTTAGCAATCAGCCCCAGCATTTT. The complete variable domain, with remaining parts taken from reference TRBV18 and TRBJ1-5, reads NAGVMQNPRHLVRRRGQEARLRCSPMKGHSHVYWYRQLPEEGLKFMVYLQKENIIDESGMPKERFSAEFPKEGPSILRIQQVVRGDSAAYFCASSLATVSNQPQHFGDGTRLSIL.

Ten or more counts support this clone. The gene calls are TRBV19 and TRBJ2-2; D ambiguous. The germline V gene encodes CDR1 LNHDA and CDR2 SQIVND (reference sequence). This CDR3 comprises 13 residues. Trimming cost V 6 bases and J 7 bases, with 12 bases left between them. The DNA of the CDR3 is TGTGCCAGTAGCCCCGGGTTGAACGGGGAGCTGTTTTTT. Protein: CASSPGLNGELFF.

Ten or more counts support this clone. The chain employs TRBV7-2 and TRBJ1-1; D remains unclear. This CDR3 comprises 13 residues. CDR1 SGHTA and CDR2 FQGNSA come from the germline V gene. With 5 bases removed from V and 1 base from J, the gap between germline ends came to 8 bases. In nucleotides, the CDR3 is TGTGCCAGCAGCCCCCAGGCGAACACTGAAGCTTTCTTT. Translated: CASSPQANTEAFF. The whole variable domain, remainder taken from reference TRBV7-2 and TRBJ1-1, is GAGVSQSPSNKVTEKGKDVELRCDPISGHTALYWYRQSLGQGLEFLIYFQGNSAPDKSGLPSDRFSAERTGGSVSTLTIQRTQQEDSAVYLCASSPQANTEAFFGQGTRLTVV.

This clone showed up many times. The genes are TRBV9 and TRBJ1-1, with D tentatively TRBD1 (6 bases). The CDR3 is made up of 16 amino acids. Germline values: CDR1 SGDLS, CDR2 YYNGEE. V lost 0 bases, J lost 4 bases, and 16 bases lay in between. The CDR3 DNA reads TGTGCCAGCAGCGTAGGCCCAACAGGGCCCGGCACTGAAGCTTTCTTT. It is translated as CASSVGPTGPGTEAFF. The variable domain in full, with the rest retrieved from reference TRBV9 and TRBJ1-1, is DSGVTQTPKHLITATGQRVTLRCSPRSGDLSVYWYQQSLDQGLQFLIQYYNGEERAKGNILERFSAQQFPDLHSELNLSSLELGDSALYFCASSVGPTGPGTEAFFGQGTRLTVV.

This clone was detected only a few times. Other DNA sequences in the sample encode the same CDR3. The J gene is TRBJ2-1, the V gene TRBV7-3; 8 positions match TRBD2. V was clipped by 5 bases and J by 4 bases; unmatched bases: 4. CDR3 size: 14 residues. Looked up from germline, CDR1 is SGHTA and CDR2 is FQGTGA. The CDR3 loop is CASSLGGGYNEQFF. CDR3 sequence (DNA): TGTGCCAGCAGCCTCGGGGGGGGGTACAATGAGCAGTTCTTC.

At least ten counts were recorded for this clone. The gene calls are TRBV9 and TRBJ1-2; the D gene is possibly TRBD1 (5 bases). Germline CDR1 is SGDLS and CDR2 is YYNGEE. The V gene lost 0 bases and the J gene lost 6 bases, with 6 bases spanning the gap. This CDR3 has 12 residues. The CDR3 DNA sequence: TGTGCCAGCAGCGTAGGGGGGGATGGCTACACCTTC. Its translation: CASSVGGDGYTF. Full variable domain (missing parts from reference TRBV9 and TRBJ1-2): DSGVTQTPKHLITATGQRVTLRCSPRSGDLSVYWYQQSLDQGLQFLIQYYNGEERAKGNILERFSAQQFPDLHSELNLSSLELGDSALYFCASSVGGDGYTFGSGTRLTVV.

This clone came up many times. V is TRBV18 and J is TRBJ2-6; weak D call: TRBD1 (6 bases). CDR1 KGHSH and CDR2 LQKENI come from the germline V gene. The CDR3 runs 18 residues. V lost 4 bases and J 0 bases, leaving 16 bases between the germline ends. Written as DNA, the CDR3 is TGTGCCAGCTCACGTACGACAGGCTCACTCTCTGGGGCCAACGTCCTGACTTTC. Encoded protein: CASSRTTGSLSGANVLTF.

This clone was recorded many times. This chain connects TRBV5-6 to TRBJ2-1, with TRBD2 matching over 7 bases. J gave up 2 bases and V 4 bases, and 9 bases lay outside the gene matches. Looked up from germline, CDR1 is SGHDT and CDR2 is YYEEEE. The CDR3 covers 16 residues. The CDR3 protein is CASSHFGGGTYNEQFF. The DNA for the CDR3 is TGTGCCAGCAGCCATTTTGGGGGAGGGACCTACAATGAGCAGTTCTTC.

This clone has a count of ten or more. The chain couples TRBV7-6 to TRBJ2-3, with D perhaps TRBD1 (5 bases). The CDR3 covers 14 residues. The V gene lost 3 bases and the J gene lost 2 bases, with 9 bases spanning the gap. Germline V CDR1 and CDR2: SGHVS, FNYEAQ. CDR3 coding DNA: TGTGCCAGCAGCTTGACCAGGGACACAGATACGCAGTATTTT. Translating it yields CASSLTRDTDTQYF.